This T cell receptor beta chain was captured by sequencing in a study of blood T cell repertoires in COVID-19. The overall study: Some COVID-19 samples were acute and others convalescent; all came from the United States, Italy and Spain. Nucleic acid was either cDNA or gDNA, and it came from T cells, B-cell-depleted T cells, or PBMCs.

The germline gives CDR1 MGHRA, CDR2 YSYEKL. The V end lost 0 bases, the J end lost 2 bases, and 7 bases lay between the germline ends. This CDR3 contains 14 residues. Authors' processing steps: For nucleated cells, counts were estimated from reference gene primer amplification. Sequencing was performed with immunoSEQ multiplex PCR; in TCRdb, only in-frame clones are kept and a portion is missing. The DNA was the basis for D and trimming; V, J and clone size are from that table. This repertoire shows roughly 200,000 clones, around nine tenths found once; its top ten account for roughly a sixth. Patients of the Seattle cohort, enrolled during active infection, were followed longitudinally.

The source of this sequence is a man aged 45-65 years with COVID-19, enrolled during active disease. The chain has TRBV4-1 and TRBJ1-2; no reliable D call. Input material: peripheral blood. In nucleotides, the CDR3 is TGCGCCAGCAGCCAAGATAGTCAAAACTATGGCTACACCTTC. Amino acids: CASSQDSQNYGYTF.